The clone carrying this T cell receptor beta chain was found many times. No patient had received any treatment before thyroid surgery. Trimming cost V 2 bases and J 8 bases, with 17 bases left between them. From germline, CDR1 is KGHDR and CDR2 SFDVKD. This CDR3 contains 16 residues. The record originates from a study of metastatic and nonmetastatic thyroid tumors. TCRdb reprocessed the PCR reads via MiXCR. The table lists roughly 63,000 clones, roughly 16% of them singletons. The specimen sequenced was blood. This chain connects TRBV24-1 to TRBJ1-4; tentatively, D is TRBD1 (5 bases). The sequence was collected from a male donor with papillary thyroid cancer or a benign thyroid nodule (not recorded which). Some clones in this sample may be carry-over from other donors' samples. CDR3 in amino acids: CATSDSTGTLGEKLFF. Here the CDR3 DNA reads TGTGCCACCAGTGATTCAACCGGGACCTTGGGGGAAAAACTGTTTTTT.